The T cell receptor (beta chain) described here comes from a study of beta chain features in type 1 diabetes. Per the germline V gene, CDR1 is MGHDK and CDR2 is SYGVNS. CDR3 length: 15 residues. The V and J ends lost 4 bases and 4 bases, in that order; junction bases with no gene match: 6. Points on this clone: What it recognizes is unknown.

Expressed TCRB transcripts got sequenced, as all isolated RNA was reverse transcribed. Some 4 million reads were obtained on average from naive, central memory and regulatory T cell samples. The table came from immunoSEQ multiplex PCR; TCRdb's copy has only in-frame clones and leaves some out. The sample records about 240,000 clones, about 30% being singletons. Notes on the study in general: Sequencing from cDNA could over-represent high-TCR-expressing cells. TCRB CDR3s were moderately but significantly shorter in Type 1 diabetes patients in all four CD4+ subsets.

The collection from each donor was one heparinised blood draw averaging about 116 mL. J is TRBJ1-3 and V is TRBV25-1, with 8 positions matching TRBD1. This receptor was identified in a man younger than 45 in good health. The sequenced sample was central memory CD4+ T cells from blood. The DNA for the CDR3 is TGTGCCAGCAGTGCAACAGGGGGTTCAGGAAACACCATATATTTT. Translated, it gives CASSATGGSGNTIYF.